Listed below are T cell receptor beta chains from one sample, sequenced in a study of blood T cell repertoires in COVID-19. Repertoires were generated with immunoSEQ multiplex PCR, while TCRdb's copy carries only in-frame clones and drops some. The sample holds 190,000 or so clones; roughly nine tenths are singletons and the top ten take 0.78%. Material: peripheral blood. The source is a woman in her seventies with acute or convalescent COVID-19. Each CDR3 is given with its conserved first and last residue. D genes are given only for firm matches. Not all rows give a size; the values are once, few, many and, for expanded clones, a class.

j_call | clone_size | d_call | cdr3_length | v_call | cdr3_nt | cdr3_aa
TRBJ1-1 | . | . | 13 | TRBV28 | TGTGCCAGCAGCCGAGGCATGAACACTGAAGCTTTCTTT | CASSRGMNTEAFF
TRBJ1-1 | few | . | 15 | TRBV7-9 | TGTGCCAGCACACCGCAGCAGGGTATGAACACTGAAGCTTTCTTT | CASTPQQGMNTEAFF
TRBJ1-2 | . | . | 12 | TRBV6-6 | TGTGCCAGCAGTTACTTGGGAGGTGGCTACACCTTC | CASSYLGGGYTF
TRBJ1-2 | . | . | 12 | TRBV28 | TGTGCCAGCGGGACACCTAACTATGGCTACACCTTC | CASGTPNYGYTF
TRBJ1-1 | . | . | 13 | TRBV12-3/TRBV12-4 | TGTGCCAGCAGGATTACCCGGGACACTGAAGCTTTCTTT | CASRITRDTEAFF
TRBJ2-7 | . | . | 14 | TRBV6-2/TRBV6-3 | TGTGCCAGCAGTTCCGACAGGTTCTCCTACGAGCAGTACTTC | CASSSDRFSYEQYF
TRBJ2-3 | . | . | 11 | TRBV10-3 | TGTGCCATCAGTGAACAAAAGACGCAGTATTTT | CAISEQKTQYF
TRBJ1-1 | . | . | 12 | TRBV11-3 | TGTGCCAGCAGCTCTTTATCTACTGAAGCTTTCTTT | CASSSLSTEAFF
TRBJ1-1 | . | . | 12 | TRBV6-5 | TGTGCCAGCAGTCAATACGGACTTGAAGCTTTCTTT | CASSQYGLEAFF
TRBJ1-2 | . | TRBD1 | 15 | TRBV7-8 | TGTGCCAGCAGCCCACAGGGGATGGCGAACTATGGCTACACCTTC | CASSPQGMANYGYTF
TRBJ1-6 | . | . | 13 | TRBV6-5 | TGTGCCAGCAGCCTTCAGGTGGATTCACCCCTCCACTTT | CASSLQVDSPLHF
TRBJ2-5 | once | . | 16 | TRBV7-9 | TGTGCCAGCAGCTTAGGGATAGCTGTGATCCAAGAGACCCAGTACTTC | CASSLGIAVIQETQYF
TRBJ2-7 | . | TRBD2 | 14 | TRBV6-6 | TGTGCCAGCAGTTCGACTAGCGTCAACTACGAGCAGTACTTC | CASSSTSVNYEQYF
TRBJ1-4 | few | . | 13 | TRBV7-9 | TGTGCCAGTCACAGGACAACTAATGAAAAACTGTTTTTT | CASHRTTNEKLFF
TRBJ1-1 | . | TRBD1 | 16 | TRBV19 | TGTGCCAGTACCTTCCGGGACAGGGGAAGAGGCACTGAAGCTTTCTTT | CASTFRDRGRGTEAFF
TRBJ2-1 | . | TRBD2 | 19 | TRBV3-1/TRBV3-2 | TGTGCCAGCAGCCAGGACTTAGCGGGAGGGCGTAGCTCCTACAATGAGCAGTTCTTC | CASSQDLAGGRSSYNEQFF
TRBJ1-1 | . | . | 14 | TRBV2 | TGTGCCAGCAGTGACAGGGACACGAGACCTGAAGCTTTCTTT | CASSDRDTRPEAFF
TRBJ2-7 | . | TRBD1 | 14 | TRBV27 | TGTGCCAGCAGTCCCCGCCAGGACAGGGGCGAGCAGTACTTC | CASSPRQDRGEQYF
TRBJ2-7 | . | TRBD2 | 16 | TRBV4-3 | TGCGCCAGCAGCCAAGTAATTGCGGGAGGCGACTACGAGCAGTACTTC | CASSQVIAGGDYEQYF
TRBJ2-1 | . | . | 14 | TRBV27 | TGTGCCAGCAGTACCCGGAGGGGTTGGAATGAGCAGTTCTTC | CASSTRRGWNEQFF
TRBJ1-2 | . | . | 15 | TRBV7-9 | TGTGCCAGCAGCTCGGTCCCGAGGACAGCCGGTGGCTACACCTTC | CASSSVPRTAGGYTF
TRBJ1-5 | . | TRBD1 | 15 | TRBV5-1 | TGCGCCAGCAGCTTGGCGGGACAGAGGAATCAGCCCCAGCATTTT | CASSLAGQRNQPQHF
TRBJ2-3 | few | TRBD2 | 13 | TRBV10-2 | TGCGCCAGCAGAGCGGGGTCGGGAGATACGCAGTATTTT | CASRAGSGDTQYF
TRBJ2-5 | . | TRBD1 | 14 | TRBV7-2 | TGTGCCAGCAGTCTGAGGACAGGGCAGGAGACCCAGTACTTC | CASSLRTGQETQYF
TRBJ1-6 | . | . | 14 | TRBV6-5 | TGTGCCAGCAGTCGGACAAATTCTTATTCACCCCTCCACTTT | CASSRTNSYSPLHF
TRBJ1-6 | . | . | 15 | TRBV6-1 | TGTGCCAGCAGTGAGCTCGGGACATCCTATTTTCCCCTCCACTTT | CASSELGTSYFPLHF
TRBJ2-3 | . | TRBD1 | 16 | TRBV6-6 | TGTGCCAGCAGTAAGAGGACAGGGTCGGCGTCAGATACGCAGTATTTT | CASSKRTGSASDTQYF
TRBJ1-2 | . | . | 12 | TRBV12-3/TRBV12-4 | TGTGCCAGCAGTTTAAGGGGCTATGGCTACACCTTC | CASSLRGYGYTF
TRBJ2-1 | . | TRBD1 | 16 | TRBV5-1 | TGCGCCAGCAGCTTGACAACAGGGGGTCAATACAATGAGCAGTTCTTC | CASSLTTGGQYNEQFF
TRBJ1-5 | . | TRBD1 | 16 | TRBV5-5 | TGTGCCAGCAGCTTGGTCCGGGACAGGTACAATCAGCCCCAGCATTTT | CASSLVRDRYNQPQHF
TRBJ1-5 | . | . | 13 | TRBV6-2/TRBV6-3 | TGTACCAGCAGTTACGCGTGGTACCAGCCCCAGCATTTT | CTSSYAWYQPQHF
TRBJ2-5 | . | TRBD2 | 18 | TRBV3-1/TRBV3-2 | TGTGCCAGCAGCCAAGGATGGACTAGCGGGGTTGGCGGAGAGACCCAGTACTTC | CASSQGWTSGVGGETQYF
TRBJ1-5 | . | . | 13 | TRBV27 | TGTGCCGCTTCTAGGGGTGGCAATCAGCCCCAGCATTTT | CAASRGGNQPQHF
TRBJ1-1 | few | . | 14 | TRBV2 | TGTGCCAGCAGTAGCAGGACTATGAACACTGAAGCTTTCTTT | CASSSRTMNTEAFF
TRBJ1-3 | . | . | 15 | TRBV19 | TGTGCCAGTAGAAGTCTCGGCAGGGCTGGAAACACCATATATTTT | CASRSLGRAGNTIYF
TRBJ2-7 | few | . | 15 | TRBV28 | TGTGCCAGCACCACGTCGGGTCCCCGAAGCTACGAGCAGTACTTC | CASTTSGPRSYEQYF
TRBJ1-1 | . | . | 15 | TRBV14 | TGTGCCAGCAGCCAAGTGGTCTCTGGGAACAGGGAAGCTTTCTTT | CASSQVVSGNREAFF
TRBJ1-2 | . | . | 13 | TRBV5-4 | TGTGCCAGCAGCTTGTCCGGGAGCTATGGCTACACCTTC | CASSLSGSYGYTF
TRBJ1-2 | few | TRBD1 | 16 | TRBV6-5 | TGTGCCAGCAGTTACTTTCCGACCGGGACAGCTTATGGCTACACCTTC | CASSYFPTGTAYGYTF
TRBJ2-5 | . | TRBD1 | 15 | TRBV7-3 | TGTGCCAGCAGCCTGACAGGGGCCCTTACGGAGACCCAGTACTTC | CASSLTGALTETQYF
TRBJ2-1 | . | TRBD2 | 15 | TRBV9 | TGTGCCAGCAGCGTTGCCGGGACTAGCCCCAATGAGCAGTTCTTC | CASSVAGTSPNEQFF
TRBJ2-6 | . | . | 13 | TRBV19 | TGTGCCAGTGAACGGTCTGGGGCCAACGTCCTGACTTTC | CASERSGANVLTF
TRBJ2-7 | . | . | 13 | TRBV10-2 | TGCGCCAGCAGATGGGGGCCTTCCTACGAGCAGTACTTC | CASRWGPSYEQYF
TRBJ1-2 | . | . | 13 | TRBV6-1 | TGTGCCAGCAGTGAAGCGCAGGCCTATGGCTACACCTTC | CASSEAQAYGYTF
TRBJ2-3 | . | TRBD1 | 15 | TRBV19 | TGTGCCAGTACCAAGACAGGGGCTAGCACAGATACGCAGTATTTT | CASTKTGASTDTQYF
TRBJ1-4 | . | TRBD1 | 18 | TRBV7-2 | TGTGCCAGCAGCTTAGGTGCGAGGGGGCTTCGAACTAATGAAAAACTGTTTTTT | CASSLGARGLRTNEKLFF
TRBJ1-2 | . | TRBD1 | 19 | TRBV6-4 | TGTGCCAGCAGTGACTTAAGCAGGGCAGGGGGCTGGTTATTCGTTGGCTACACCTTC | CASSDLSRAGGWLFVGYTF
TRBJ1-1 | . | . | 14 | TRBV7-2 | TGTGCCAGCAGCCCGCAGGGTCAAAACACTGAAGCTTTCTTT | CASSPQGQNTEAFF
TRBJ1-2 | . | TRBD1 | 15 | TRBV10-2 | TGCGCCAGCAGTGAGTCTCGGGACAGGCGCTATGGCTACACCTTC | CASSESRDRRYGYTF
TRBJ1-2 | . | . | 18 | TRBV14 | TGTGCCAGCAGCCCCTATGGGAGGGAACAATCTTCTACCTATGGCTACACCTTC | CASSPYGREQSSTYGYTF
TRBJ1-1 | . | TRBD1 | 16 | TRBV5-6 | TGTGCCAGCAGCTTCCGCGGGACAGGGGGGCAAACTGAAGCTTTCTTT | CASSFRGTGGQTEAFF
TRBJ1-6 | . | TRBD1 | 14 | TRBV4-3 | TGCGCCAGCAGTTCCCGGGACAGAGATTCACCCCTCCACTTT | CASSSRDRDSPLHF
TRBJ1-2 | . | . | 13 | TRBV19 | TGTGCCAGTAGACAACAGAATAACTATGGCTACACCTTC | CASRQQNNYGYTF
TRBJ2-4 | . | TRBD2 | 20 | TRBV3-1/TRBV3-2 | TGTGCCAGCAGGCTTAGGGGACTAGCGGTAAGCCCCTTAGCCAAAAACATTCAGTACTTC | CASRLRGLAVSPLAKNIQYF
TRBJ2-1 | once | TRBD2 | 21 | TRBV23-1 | TGCGCCAGCAGTCAATGCTATGGGGGGCGTATCAGGACTAGCGCCTACAATGAGCAGTTCTTC | CASSQCYGGRIRTSAYNEQFF
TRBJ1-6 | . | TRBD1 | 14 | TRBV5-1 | TGCGCCAGCAAAACCGGGACAGGATTCTCACCCCTCCACTTT | CASKTGTGFSPLHF
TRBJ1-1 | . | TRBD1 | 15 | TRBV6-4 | TGTGCCAGCAATAGGACAGGGTCAGCAGGCACTGAAGCTTTCTTT | CASNRTGSAGTEAFF
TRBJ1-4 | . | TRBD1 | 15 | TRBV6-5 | TGTGCCAGCAGAAAGGGACAGGCAACTAATGAAAAACTGTTTTTT | CASRKGQATNEKLFF